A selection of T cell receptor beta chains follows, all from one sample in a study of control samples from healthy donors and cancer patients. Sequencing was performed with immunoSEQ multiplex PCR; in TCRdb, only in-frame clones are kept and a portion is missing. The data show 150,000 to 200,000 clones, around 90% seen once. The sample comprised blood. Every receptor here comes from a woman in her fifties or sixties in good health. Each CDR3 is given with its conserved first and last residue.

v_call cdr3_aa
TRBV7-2 CASSLQAFEKLFF
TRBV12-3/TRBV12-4 CASSPGVYGYTF
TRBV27 CASSLSKAGGFDEQFF
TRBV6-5 CASSYYTPGAPNEQYF
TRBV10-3 CATKLAGGQETQYF
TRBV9 CASSVDSNTEAFF
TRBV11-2 CASSLRQGSPGELFF
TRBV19 CASRPSGASYEQYF
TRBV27 CASSSPGGDLWNTEAFF
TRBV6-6 CASSQQGDNSPLHF
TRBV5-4 CASSFTGTYGYTF
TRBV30 CAWSGRTSGITTGELFF
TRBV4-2 CASSPYRGNAYGYTF
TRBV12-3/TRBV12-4 CASSSGANVLTF
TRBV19 CASTVIGGGGTEAFF
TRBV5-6 CASSRGTDSYEQYF
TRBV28 CASSLSPEANTDTQYF
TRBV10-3 CAISEGQETQYF
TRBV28 CASSLWGAALDQPQHF
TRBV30 CASTSTGGSYEQYF
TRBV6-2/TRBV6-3 CASSYAANQPQHF
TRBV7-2 CASSLVGARAEPQHF